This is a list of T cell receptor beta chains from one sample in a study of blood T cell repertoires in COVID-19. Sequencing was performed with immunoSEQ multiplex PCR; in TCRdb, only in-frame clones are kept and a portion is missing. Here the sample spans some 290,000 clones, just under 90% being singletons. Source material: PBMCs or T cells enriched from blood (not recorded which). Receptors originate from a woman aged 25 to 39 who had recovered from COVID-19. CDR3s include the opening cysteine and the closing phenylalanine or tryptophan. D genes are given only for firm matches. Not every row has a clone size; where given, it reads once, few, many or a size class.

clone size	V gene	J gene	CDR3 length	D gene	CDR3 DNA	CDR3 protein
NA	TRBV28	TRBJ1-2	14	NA	TGTGCCAGTCTTCCGGGGGAGAGGGGCTATGGCTACACCTTC	CASLPGERGYGYTF
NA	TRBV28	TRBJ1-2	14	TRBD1	TGTGCCAGCTCCGAACCGGGACAGGGGTCTGGCTACACCTTC	CASSEPGQGSGYTF
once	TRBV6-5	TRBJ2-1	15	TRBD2	TGTGCCAGCAGGACTGTAGCGGGAGGCTACAATGAGCAGTTCTTC	CASRTVAGGYNEQFF
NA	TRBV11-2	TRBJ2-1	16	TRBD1	TGTGCCAGCAGCTTAGTAGGGGGGACAGGATACAATGAGCAGTTCTTC	CASSLVGGTGYNEQFF
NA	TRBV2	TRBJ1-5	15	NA	TGTGCCAGCAGTGAATCCCGGTCAGGCCTCTCGGCCCAGCATTTT	CASSESRSGLSAQHF
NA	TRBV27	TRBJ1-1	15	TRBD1	TGTGCCAGCAGTTTAACAACAGGGGTGAACACTGAAGCTTTCTTT	CASSLTTGVNTEAFF
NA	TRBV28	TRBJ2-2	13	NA	TGTGCCAGCAGTTCATACGAGGTCGGGGAGCTGTTTTTT	CASSSYEVGELFF
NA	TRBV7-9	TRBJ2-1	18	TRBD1	TGTGCCGAACAGGGCACGGGACAGGGGGCATCGATAAACAATGAGCAGTTCTTC	CAEQGTGQGASINNEQFF
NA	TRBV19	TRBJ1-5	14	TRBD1	TGTGCCAGTAAAAGACAGGGGATGGATCAGCCCCAGCATTTT	CASKRQGMDQPQHF
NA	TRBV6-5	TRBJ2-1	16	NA	TGTGCCAGCAGTTACTCACACGGGAGTGTCGGCAATGAGCAGTTCTTC	CASSYSHGSVGNEQFF
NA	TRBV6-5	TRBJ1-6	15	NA	TGTGCCAGCAGTTACTCGTGGCAGGCCCTATCACCCCTCCACTTT	CASSYSWQALSPLHF
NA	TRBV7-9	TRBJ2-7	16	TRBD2	TGTGCCAGCAGCTCATTACTAGCGGGAGGAATCTACGAGCAGTACTTC	CASSSLLAGGIYEQYF
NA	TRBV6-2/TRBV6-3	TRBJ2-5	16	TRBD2	TGTGCCAGCAGCCCCGGGCTAGCGGCAAACCAAGAGACCCAGTACTTC	CASSPGLAANQETQYF
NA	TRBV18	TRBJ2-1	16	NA	TGTGCCAGCTCACCACTGCAGGCAACAATCAAAGATGAGCAGTTCTTC	CASSPLQATIKDEQFF
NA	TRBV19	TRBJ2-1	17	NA	TGTGCCAGTAGTACGGAGCCACAGGATTTTTCCTACAATGAGCAGTTCTTC	CASSTEPQDFSYNEQFF
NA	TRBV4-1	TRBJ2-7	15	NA	TGCGCCAGCAGCCAAGGGGGAGTCTTGAGGAGGCACCAGTACTTC	CASSQGGVLRRHQYF
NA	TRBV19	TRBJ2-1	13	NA	TGTGCCAGTAGTATTATCCGGGACAATGAGCAGTTCTTC	CASSIIRDNEQFF
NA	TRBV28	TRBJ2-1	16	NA	TGTGCCAGCAGTTTACCCGGCGGTAGCTCCTACAATGAGCAGTTCTTC	CASSLPGGSSYNEQFF
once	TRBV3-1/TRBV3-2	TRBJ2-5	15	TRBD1	TGTGCCAGCAGCCAAGGGACAGGGGGGGGAGAGACCCAGTACTTC	CASSQGTGGGETQYF
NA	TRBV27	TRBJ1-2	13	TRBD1	TGTGCCAGCAGCCCGACAGGGAACTATGGCTACACCTTC	CASSPTGNYGYTF
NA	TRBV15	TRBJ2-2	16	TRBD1	TGTGCCACCAGCTATCCGGGACAGACTAACACCGGGGAGCTGTTTTTT	CATSYPGQTNTGELFF
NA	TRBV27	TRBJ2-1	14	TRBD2	TGTGCCAGCAGAATAGCGGGAGAGTACAATGAGCAGTTCTTC	CASRIAGEYNEQFF
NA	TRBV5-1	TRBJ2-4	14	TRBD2	TGCGCCAGCAACGACGGCCCCGGGGGGAACATTCAGTACTTC	CASNDGPGGNIQYF
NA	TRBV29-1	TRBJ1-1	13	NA	TGCAGCGCAAAGGACAGTTGGGACACTGAAGCTTTCTTT	CSAKDSWDTEAFF
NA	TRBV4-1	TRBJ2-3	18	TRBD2	TGCGCCAGCAGCCACCCCTCGGGTAGCGGGGGGGGCACAGATACGCAGTATTTT	CASSHPSGSGGGTDTQYF
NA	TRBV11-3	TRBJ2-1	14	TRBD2	TGTGCCAGCAGCTTTGGGACTAGCAAGGATGAGCAGTTCTTC	CASSFGTSKDEQFF
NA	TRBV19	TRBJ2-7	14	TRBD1	TGTGCCAGTAGTTGGGACAGGGTCTCCTACGAGCAGTACTTC	CASSWDRVSYEQYF
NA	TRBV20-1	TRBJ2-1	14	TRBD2	TGCAGTGCTAGTGGACTAGCGGGGAACAATGAGCAGTTCTTC	CSASGLAGNNEQFF
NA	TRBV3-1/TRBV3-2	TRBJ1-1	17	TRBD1	TGTGCCAGCAGCCAAGTCCTGACAGGGGCCCTGAACACTGAAGCTTTCTTT	CASSQVLTGALNTEAFF
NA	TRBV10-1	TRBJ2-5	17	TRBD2	TGCGCCAGCAGTGAGTACGGACTAGCGGGATGTGTAGAGACCCAGTACTTC	CASSEYGLAGCVETQYF
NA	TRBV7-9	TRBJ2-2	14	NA	TGTGCCAGCAGCTTAGAGAAGGGAGTCGGGGAGCTGTTTTTT	CASSLEKGVGELFF
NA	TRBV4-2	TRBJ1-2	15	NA	TGTGCCAGCAGCCATACTTATGGAGGGGATGATGGCTACACCTTC	CASSHTYGGDDGYTF
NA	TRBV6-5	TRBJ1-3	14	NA	TGTGCCACCTCACTGGAGGGCTCTGGAAACACCATATATTTT	CATSLEGSGNTIYF
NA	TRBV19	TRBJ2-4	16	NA	TGTGCCAGTAGTATCGGTAGGTGGGGGGATCGAGACATTCAGTACTTC	CASSIGRWGDRDIQYF
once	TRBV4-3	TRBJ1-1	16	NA	TGCGCCAGCAGCGTAGCCCTAACGCGGGCTTACACTGAAGCTTTCTTT	CASSVALTRAYTEAFF
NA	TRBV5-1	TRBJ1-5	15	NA	TGCGCCAGCAGCTTAGGAGATGGGGCTGCTCAGCCCCAGCATTTT	CASSLGDGAAQPQHF
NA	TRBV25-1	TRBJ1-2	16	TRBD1	TGTGCCAGCAGTGAACCCACAGGGGGCGCAAGCTATGGCTACACCTTC	CASSEPTGGASYGYTF
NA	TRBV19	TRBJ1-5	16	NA	TGTGCCAGTAGTATTGACCGAAGGGAGCGCAATCAGCCCCAGCATTTT	CASSIDRRERNQPQHF
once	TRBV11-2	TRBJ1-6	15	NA	TGTGCCAGCAGCTTAGCCCCGACCGAGGATTCACCCCTCCACTTT	CASSLAPTEDSPLHF
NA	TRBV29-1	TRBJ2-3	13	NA	TGCAGCGTTGATACAGATTCCGCAGATACGCAGTATTTT	CSVDTDSADTQYF
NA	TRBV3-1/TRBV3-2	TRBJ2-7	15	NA	TGTGCCAGCAGCCAAGGCCGGACAAGACTCTACGAGCAGTACTTC	CASSQGRTRLYEQYF
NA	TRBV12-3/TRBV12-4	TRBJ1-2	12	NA	TGTGCCAGCAGTTGGGGAGCGTCTGGCTACACCTTC	CASSWGASGYTF
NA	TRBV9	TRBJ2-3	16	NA	TGTGCCAGCAGCCACAATCCGGGACAAAGCACAGATACGCAGTATTTT	CASSHNPGQSTDTQYF
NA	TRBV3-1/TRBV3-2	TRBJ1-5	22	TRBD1	TGTGCCAGCAGCCAAGATTTCGGTCGTTGGACAGGGGAAGGAGTGATCAATCAGCCCCAGCATTTT	CASSQDFGRWTGEGVINQPQHF
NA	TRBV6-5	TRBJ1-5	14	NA	TGTGCCAGCAGGGGACTTCGTGGCAATCAGCCCCAGCATTTT	CASRGLRGNQPQHF
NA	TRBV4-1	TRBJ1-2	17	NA	TGCGCCAGCAGCCAAGATCCTTCTCAGGGGTCTACCTATGGCTACACCTTC	CASSQDPSQGSTYGYTF
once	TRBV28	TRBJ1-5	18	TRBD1	TGTGCCAGCAGTTTCGATTTAGGACAGGGAATTCTCAATCAGCCCCAGCATTTT	CASSFDLGQGILNQPQHF
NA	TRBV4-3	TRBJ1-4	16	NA	TGCGCCAGCAGAGCCGGTAACAGGGTCGGGAATGAAAAACTGTTTTTT	CASRAGNRVGNEKLFF